A selection of T cell receptor beta chains follows, all from one sample in a study of CD4+ T cells in melanoma. TCRdb's copy holds only in-frame clones and misses some; the assay was immunoSEQ multiplex PCR. Of about 110,000 clones detected, about 90% appear once; the ten largest clones hold 3% to 4%. The source material was peripheral blood. The receptors originated from a human donor with melanoma. Each CDR3 is given without its conserved first and last residue. The order of the fields is J gene, clone size, V gene, CDR3 protein. Clone size is shown for a subset of rows, as once, few, many or a class of expanded clone.

j_gene: TRBJ2-5
abundance: -
v_gene: TRBV7-3
CDR3aa: ASSLTPGTGETQY

j_gene: TRBJ2-1
abundance: -
v_gene: TRBV14
CDR3aa: ASSQDVRSGPRF

j_gene: TRBJ2-1
abundance: -
v_gene: TRBV5-1
CDR3aa: ASSFGLSNEQF

j_gene: TRBJ1-2
abundance: -
v_gene: TRBV7-9
CDR3aa: ASSLEYGTPLGYT

j_gene: TRBJ2-3
abundance: -
v_gene: TRBV5-4
CDR3aa: ASSSKAPGGADTQY

j_gene: TRBJ2-2
abundance: -
v_gene: TRBV2
CDR3aa: ASSPRAGATLGELF

j_gene: TRBJ1-2
abundance: -
v_gene: TRBV20-1
CDR3aa: SASLQGSYT

j_gene: TRBJ2-1
abundance: once
v_gene: TRBV7-3
CDR3aa: ASSLEGLAGYNEQF

j_gene: TRBJ2-1
abundance: -
v_gene: TRBV28
CDR3aa: ASTTHQGRPNEQF

j_gene: TRBJ2-3
abundance: -
v_gene: TRBV5-6
CDR3aa: ASTNWGGNTDTQY

j_gene: TRBJ1-1
abundance: -
v_gene: TRBV6-6
CDR3aa: ASSRDSQSPEAF

j_gene: TRBJ2-7
abundance: -
v_gene: TRBV25-1
CDR3aa: ASRLGFSYEQY

j_gene: TRBJ2-7
abundance: -
v_gene: TRBV7-8
CDR3aa: ASSLAGTYEQY

j_gene: TRBJ2-3
abundance: -
v_gene: TRBV15
CDR3aa: ATSGGSSGRDTQY

j_gene: TRBJ2-3
abundance: once
v_gene: TRBV7-3
CDR3aa: ASSLTGGGTQY

j_gene: TRBJ2-3
abundance: -
v_gene: TRBV11-2
CDR3aa: ASTSSSTDTQY

j_gene: TRBJ2-1
abundance: few
v_gene: TRBV5-1
CDR3aa: ASSLDGWQEQF

j_gene: TRBJ1-2
abundance: -
v_gene: TRBV4-1
CDR3aa: ASSQGRLNYGYT

j_gene: TRBJ2-3
abundance: -
v_gene: TRBV19
CDR3aa: ASSKWTGDGDTQY

j_gene: TRBJ2-3
abundance: -
v_gene: TRBV19
CDR3aa: ASKVWGTDTQY

j_gene: TRBJ1-2
abundance: -
v_gene: TRBV7-2
CDR3aa: ASSLGVQGDYGYT

j_gene: TRBJ1-2
abundance: -
v_gene: TRBV5-1
CDR3aa: ASSLVPTVISSEHYGYT

j_gene: TRBJ1-1
abundance: -
v_gene: TRBV7-2
CDR3aa: ASSFRWQNTEAF

j_gene: TRBJ2-1
abundance: -
v_gene: TRBV7-8
CDR3aa: ASSQDRPGLAINNEQF

j_gene: TRBJ2-3
abundance: once
v_gene: TRBV7-3
CDR3aa: ASSRDLTDTQY